The rows below give T cell receptor beta chains drawn from one sample of a study of cytomegalovirus exposure and HLA in healthy donors. The assay was immunoSEQ multiplex PCR, and TCRdb's table has in-frame clones only and misses some. The repertoire consists of roughly 180,000 clones, with 84% occurring once and the leading ten covering around 0.27%. The sequenced material came from PBMCs. The receptors here all came from a boy aged 5-17 years in good health and CMV-seronegative. The CDR3 runs from the conserved cysteine through the conserved F or W. A D gene is named only where the DNA matches it firmly. Only part of the rows carry a size: once, few, many, or a class if the clone is expanded.

j_call d_call v_call clone_size cdr3_aa cdr3_nt
TRBJ2-1 . TRBV7-9 . CASSLTTIYNEQFF TGTGCCAGCAGCCTGACGACTATCTACAATGAGCAGTTCTTC
TRBJ2-3 . TRBV7-9 . CASSPGPPDTQYF TGTGCCAGCAGCCCTGGGCCGCCAGATACGCAGTATTTT
TRBJ1-2 . TRBV29-1 . CSVLGGDYGYTF TGCAGCGTTCTCGGGGGGGACTATGGCTACACCTTC
TRBJ2-7 TRBD1 TRBV19 . CASSSRDSSLYEQYF TGTGCCAGTAGTTCCCGGGACAGTTCCCTCTACGAGCAGTACTTC
TRBJ2-7 TRBD1 TRBV5-1 . CASSSGQGYEQYF TGCGCCAGCAGCTCCGGACAGGGGTACGAGCAGTACTTC
TRBJ1-2 . TRBV28 . CASSLLKGPDGYTF TGTGCCAGCAGTTTATTGAAGGGGCCCGATGGCTACACCTTC
TRBJ2-7 TRBD1 TRBV5-4 once CASSWGQSYEQYF TGTGCCAGCAGCTGGGGACAGTCCTACGAGCAGTACTTC
TRBJ1-4 TRBD1 TRBV6-6 . CASSLQGDVGEKLFF TGTGCCAGCAGTCTACAGGGGGATGTGGGAGAAAAACTGTTTTTT
TRBJ1-3 TRBD1 TRBV5-1 once CASSLEGQLSGNTIYF TGCGCCAGCAGCTTGGAGGGACAGTTGTCTGGAAACACCATATATTTT
TRBJ1-5 . TRBV27 . CASSPRTIDSYNQPQHF TGTGCCAGCAGTCCGCGCACAATAGACAGTTACAATCAGCCCCAGCATTTT
TRBJ1-1 . TRBV7-9 . CASSLDGGRSNTEAFF TGTGCCAGCAGCTTAGACGGTGGCAGGTCGAACACTGAAGCTTTCTTT
TRBJ2-4 . TRBV4-3 . CASSERLAKNIQYF TGCGCCAGCAGCGAGAGATTAGCCAAAAACATTCAGTACTTC
TRBJ1-2 . TRBV9 . CASSAGQANYGYTF TGTGCCAGCAGCGCGGGACAAGCTAACTATGGCTACACCTTC
TRBJ2-7 TRBD2 TRBV2 . CASSGGTSGPSEQYF TGTGCCAGCAGTGGAGGGACTAGCGGTCCGTCCGAGCAGTACTTC
TRBJ1-5 . TRBV5-1 few CASSQDSGNQPQHF TGCGCCAGCAGCCAGGACAGTGGGAATCAGCCCCAGCATTTT
TRBJ2-5 . TRBV9 . CASSAGLFEETQYF TGTGCCAGCAGCGCCGGACTATTCGAAGAGACCCAGTACTTC
TRBJ1-2 . TRBV5-6 . CASSGLQVPYYGYTF TGTGCCAGCAGCGGGTTGCAGGTCCCCTACTATGGCTACACCTTC
TRBJ2-7 TRBD2 TRBV29-1 . CSGLAGIQYF TGCAGCGGTCTAGCGGGGATACAGTACTTC
TRBJ2-5 . TRBV27 few CASSHHQELETQYF TGTGCCAGCAGCCACCATCAGGAATTAGAGACCCAGTACTTC
TRBJ2-3 TRBD2 TRBV9 once CASSVAGLAGTDTQYF TGTGCCAGCAGCGTAGCTGGACTAGCGGGCACAGATACGCAGTATTTT
TRBJ1-1 . TRBV25-1 . CASSEFGSELFNTEAFF TGTGCCAGCAGTGAATTCGGGTCAGAACTATTTAACACTGAAGCTTTCTTT
TRBJ1-6 . TRBV19 . CASSFPNSPLHF TGTGCCAGTAGTTTTCCAAATTCACCCCTCCACTTT
TRBJ2-1 . TRBV5-1 . CASSEGQNYNEQFF TGCGCCAGCAGCGAGGGACAAAACTACAATGAGCAGTTCTTC
TRBJ1-2 TRBD1 TRBV30 few CAWSPMERGLGYGYTF TGTGCCTGGAGTCCTATGGAGAGGGGGCTTGGGTATGGCTACACCTTC
TRBJ2-1 . TRBV5-4 . CASSLVPLSGSYNEQFF TGTGCCAGCAGCTTGGTACCCCTATCAGGCTCCTACAATGAGCAGTTCTTC
TRBJ2-1 TRBD2 TRBV9 . CASSVASGSHNEQFF TGTGCCAGCAGCGTGGCTAGCGGGAGCCACAATGAGCAGTTCTTC
TRBJ2-1 . TRBV10-3 few CAISGGNNEQFF TGTGCCATCAGTGGAGGGAACAATGAGCAGTTCTTC
TRBJ2-2 TRBD2 TRBV6-7 . CASSPWTSGGPGSTGELFF TGTGCCAGCAGCCCTTGGACTAGCGGGGGACCCGGGAGCACCGGGGAGCTGTTTTTT
TRBJ2-7 . TRBV2 . CASSEGESWTMSSYEQYF TGTGCCAGCAGTGAAGGGGAATCCTGGACTATGAGCTCCTACGAGCAGTACTTC
TRBJ2-7 TRBD2 TRBV28 . CASREPGTTDQQYF TGTGCCAGCAGAGAACCGGGGACTACCGATCAGCAGTACTTC
TRBJ1-4 TRBD1 TRBV11-2 . CASSFGQVGEKLFF TGTGCCAGCAGCTTCGGACAGGTCGGAGAAAAACTGTTTTTT
TRBJ2-5 TRBD1 TRBV7-6 . CASSLGGGQGETQYF TGTGCCAGCAGCTTAGGGGGGGGACAGGGAGAGACCCAGTACTTC
TRBJ1-4 . TRBV4-2 . CASSQETGANEKLFF TGTGCCAGCAGCCAAGAGACAGGAGCTAATGAAAAACTGTTTTTT
TRBJ2-2 . TRBV5-1 . CASSLDPGNTGELFF TGCGCCAGCAGCTTGGATCCGGGGAACACCGGGGAGCTGTTTTTT
TRBJ2-3 . TRBV5-6 . CASSQGWGHTDTQYF TGTGCCAGCAGCCAGGGATGGGGGCACACAGATACGCAGTATTTT
TRBJ2-1 . TRBV6-6 few CASSYSRGGNEQFF TGTGCCAGCAGTTACTCGAGGGGGGGGAATGAGCAGTTCTTC
TRBJ2-3 TRBD1 TRBV9 . CASSAQTGTANTQYF TGTGCCAGCAGCGCACAGACCGGGACAGCAAATACGCAGTATTTT
TRBJ2-3 . TRBV20-1 . CSARDAGTQYF TGCAGTGCTAGAGATGCCGGGACGCAGTATTTT
TRBJ2-7 . TRBV19 . CASRGLYEQYF TGTGCCAGCCGAGGACTCTACGAGCAGTACTTC
TRBJ1-1 TRBD1 TRBV18 . CASSSNRGRMNTEAFF TGTGCCAGCTCATCTAACAGGGGGAGGATGAACACTGAAGCTTTCTTT
TRBJ1-2 . TRBV30 . CAWSVPGDGGRHSRYTF TGTGCCTGGAGTGTACCCGGGGATGGTGGCCGCCATTCACGCTACACCTTC
TRBJ1-1 . TRBV30 few CAWQVLTNTEAFF TGTGCCTGGCAGGTCTTAACGAACACTGAAGCTTTCTTT
TRBJ2-7 . TRBV19 once CASSIAAASPLPYEQYF TGTGCCAGTAGTATTGCAGCGGCGTCCCCTCTCCCCTACGAGCAGTACTTC
TRBJ1-1 . TRBV11-2 . CASSLYNENTEAFF TGTGCCAGCAGCTTATACAATGAAAACACTGAAGCTTTCTTT
TRBJ2-3 . TRBV7-8 . CASSFLTSKPSTDTQYF TGTGCCAGCAGCTTCTTGACTAGTAAGCCGAGCACAGATACGCAGTATTTT